Given below is one T cell receptor (beta chain) in context. A second PCR, run for roughly 7 to 12 cycles, used a sample-barcoded 5' primer plus a J-beta primer mix. Each cDNA molecule received a tag from a template-switch adaptor that had 12 random nucleotides. TCRdb reanalysed the 5' RACE reads using MiXCR and keeps one entry per CDR3 protein. The sample has roughly 1,500,000 distinct CDR3 sequences, about 35% seen once. These data are taken from a study of blood T cells in healthy people across ages. Germline V CDR1 and CDR2: DFQATT, SNEGSKA (reference sequence). The CDR3 covers 14 residues. V lost 5 bases and J 0 bases, leaving 13 bases between the germline ends. PBMCs were isolated at a quantity of at least 7 million per sample. Extracted total RNA amounted to at least 6 micrograms for each sample.

This chain connects TRBV20-1 to TRBJ2-5; the D is unclear. This receptor was obtained from a woman younger than 45 in good health. Sequencing was carried out using blood. This CDR3 reads CSAQRTWNQETQYF. The CDR3 bases are TGCAGTGCTCAAAGAACTTGGAACCAAGAGACCCAGTACTTC.